The present T cell receptor (beta chain) was sequenced within a study of T cell changes during pregnancy in multiple sclerosis. TCRdb's copy holds only in-frame clones and misses some; the assay was immunoSEQ multiplex PCR. Counted here are about 36,000 clones, 89% occurring once; the ten biggest clones make up approximately 10%. Germline V lookup: CDR1 SGHDN, CDR2 FVKESK. This CDR3 spans 16 amino acids. Trimming cost V 0 bases and J 9 bases, with 20 bases left between them. This TCR came from a female donor with multiple sclerosis, enrolled in a pregnancy study. This material consisted of CD8+ T cells from peripheral blood mononuclear cells, taken in the third trimester of pregnancy. The rearrangement uses TRBV14 and TRBJ1-2; D remains ambiguous. CDR3 sequence reads: CASSQDPWGGLLRYTF. The CDR3 nucleotides are TGTGCCAGCAGCCAAGATCCTTGGGGAGGTTTGTTGCGCTACACCTTC.